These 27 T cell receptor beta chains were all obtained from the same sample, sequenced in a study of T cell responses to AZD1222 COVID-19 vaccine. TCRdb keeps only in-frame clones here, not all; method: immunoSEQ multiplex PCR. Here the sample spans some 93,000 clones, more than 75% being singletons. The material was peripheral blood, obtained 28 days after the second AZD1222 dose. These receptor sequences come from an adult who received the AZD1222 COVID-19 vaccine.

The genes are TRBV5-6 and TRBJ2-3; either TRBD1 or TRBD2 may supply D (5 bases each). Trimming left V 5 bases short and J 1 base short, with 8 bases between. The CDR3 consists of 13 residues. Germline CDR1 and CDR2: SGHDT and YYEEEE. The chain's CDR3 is CASSRDGTDTQYF. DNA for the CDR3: TGTGCCAGCAGTAGGGACGGCACAGATACGCAGTATTTT.

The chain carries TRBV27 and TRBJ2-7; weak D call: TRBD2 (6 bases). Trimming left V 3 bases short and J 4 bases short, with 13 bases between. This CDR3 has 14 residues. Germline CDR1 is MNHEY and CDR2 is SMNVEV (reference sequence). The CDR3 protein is CASSLLGGSYEQYF. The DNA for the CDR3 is TGTGCCAGCAGTTTGCTGGGGGGATCTTACGAGCAGTACTTC.

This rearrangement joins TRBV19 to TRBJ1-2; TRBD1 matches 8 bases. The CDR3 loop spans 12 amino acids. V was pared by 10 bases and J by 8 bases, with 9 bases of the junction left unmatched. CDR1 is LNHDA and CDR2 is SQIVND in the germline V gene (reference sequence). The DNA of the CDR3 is TGTGCCAACAACCGACAGGGGCGAGGCTACACCTTC. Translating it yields CANNRQGRGYTF.

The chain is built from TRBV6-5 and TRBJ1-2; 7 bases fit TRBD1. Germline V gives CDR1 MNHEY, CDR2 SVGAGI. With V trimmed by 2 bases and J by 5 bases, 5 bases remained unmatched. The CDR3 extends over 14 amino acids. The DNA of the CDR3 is TGTGCCAGCAGTTACGGACAGGAGCGTTATGGCTACACCTTC. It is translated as CASSYGQERYGYTF.

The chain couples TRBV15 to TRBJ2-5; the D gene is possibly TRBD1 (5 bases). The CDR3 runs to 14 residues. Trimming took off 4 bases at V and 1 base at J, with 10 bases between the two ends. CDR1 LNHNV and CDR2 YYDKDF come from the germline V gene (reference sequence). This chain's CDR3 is CATSKRDSQETQYF. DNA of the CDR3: TGTGCCACCAGCAAACGAGACAGCCAAGAGACCCAGTACTTC.

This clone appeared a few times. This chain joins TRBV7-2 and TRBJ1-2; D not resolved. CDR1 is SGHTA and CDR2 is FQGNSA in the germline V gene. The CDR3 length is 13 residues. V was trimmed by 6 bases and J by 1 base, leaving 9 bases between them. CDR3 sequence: CASRLSLNYGYTF. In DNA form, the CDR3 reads TGTGCCAGCAGGCTGTCACTTAACTATGGCTACACCTTC.

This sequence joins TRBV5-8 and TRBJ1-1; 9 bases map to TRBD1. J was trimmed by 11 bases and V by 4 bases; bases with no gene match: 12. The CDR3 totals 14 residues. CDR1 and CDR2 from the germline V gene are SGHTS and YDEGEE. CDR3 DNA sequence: TGTGCCAGCAGCCCCCGGGGACAGGGCCGGGGGGCTTTCTTT. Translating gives CASSPRGQGRGAFF. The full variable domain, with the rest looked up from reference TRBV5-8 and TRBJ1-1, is EAGVTQSPTHLIKTRGQQATLRCSPISGHTSVYWYQQALGLGLQFLLWYDEGEERNRGNFPPRFSGRQFPNYSSELNVNALELEDSALYLCASSPRGQGRGAFFGQGTRLTVV.

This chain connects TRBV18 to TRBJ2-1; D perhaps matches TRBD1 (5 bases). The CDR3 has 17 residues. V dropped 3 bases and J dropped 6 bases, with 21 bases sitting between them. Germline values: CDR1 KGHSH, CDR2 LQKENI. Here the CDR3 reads CASSPAYVGRLRNEQFF. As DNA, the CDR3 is TGTGCCAGCTCACCGGCCTACGTGGGGCGGCTTCGCAATGAGCAGTTCTTC.

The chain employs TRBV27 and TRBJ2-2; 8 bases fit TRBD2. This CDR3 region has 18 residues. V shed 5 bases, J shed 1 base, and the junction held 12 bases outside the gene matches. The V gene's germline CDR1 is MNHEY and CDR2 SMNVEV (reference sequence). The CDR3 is CASSPRGGAIRNTGELFF. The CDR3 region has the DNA TGTGCCAGCAGTCCCCGGGGGGGAGCTATTAGGAACACCGGGGAGCTGTTTTTT.

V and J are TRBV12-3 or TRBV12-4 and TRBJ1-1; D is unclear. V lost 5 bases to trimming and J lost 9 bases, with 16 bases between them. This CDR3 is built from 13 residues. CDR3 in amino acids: CASSLNRHSQAFF. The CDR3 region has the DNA TGTGCCAGCAGTCTAAACAGACACAGCCAAGCTTTCTTT.

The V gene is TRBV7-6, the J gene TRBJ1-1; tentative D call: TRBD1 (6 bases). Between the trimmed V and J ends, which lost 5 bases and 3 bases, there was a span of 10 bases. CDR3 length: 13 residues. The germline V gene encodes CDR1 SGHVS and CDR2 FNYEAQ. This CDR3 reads CASSPRQDTEAFF. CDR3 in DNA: TGTGCCAGCAGCCCCAGACAGGACACTGAAGCTTTCTTT.

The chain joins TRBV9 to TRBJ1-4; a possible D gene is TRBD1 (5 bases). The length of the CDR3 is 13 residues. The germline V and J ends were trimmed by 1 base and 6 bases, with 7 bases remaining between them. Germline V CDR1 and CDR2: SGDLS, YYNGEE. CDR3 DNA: TGTGCCAGCAGCGTAAGGGGCGATGAAAAACTGTTTTTT. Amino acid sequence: CASSVRGDEKLFF.

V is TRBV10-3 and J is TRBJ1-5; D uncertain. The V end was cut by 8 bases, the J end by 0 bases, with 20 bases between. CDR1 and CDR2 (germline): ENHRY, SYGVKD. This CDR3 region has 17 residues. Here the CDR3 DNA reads TGTGCCATCCACGAGAGGGCTCTCCTTAATAGCAATCAGCCCCAGCATTTT. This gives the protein CAIHERALLNSNQPQHF.

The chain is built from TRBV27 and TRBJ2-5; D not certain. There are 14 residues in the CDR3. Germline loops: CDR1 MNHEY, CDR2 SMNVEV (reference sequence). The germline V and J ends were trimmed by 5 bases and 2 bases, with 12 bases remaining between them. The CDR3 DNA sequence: TGTGCCAGCAGTCCTCGGACGGTTCAAGAGACCCAGTACTTC. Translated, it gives CASSPRTVQETQYF.

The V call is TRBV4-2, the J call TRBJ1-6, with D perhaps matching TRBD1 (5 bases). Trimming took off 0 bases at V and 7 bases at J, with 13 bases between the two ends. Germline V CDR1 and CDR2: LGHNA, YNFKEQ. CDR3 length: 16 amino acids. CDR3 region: CASSQEKSGGNSPLHF. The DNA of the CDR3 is TGTGCCAGCAGCCAAGAGAAGTCGGGGGGGAATTCACCCCTCCACTTT.

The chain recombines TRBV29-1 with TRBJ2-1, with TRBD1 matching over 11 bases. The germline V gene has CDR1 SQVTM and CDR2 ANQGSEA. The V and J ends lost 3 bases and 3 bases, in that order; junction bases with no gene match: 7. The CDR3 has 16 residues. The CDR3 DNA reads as TGCAGCGTTGAGCCAGGACAGGGGGCGGACTACAATGAGCAGTTCTTC. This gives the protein CSVEPGQGADYNEQFF.

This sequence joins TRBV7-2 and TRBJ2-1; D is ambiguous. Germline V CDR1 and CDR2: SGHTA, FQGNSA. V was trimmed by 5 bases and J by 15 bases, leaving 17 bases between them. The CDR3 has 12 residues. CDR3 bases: TGTGCCAGCAGCCCGTTCGTGGGCCCCCCGTTCTTC. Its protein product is CASSPFVGPPFF.

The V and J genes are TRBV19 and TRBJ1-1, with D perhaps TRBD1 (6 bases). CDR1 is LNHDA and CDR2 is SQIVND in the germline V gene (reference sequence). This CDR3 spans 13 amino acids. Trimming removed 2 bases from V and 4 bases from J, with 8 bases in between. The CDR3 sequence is CASSISRGTEAFF. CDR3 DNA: TGTGCCAGTAGTATATCCAGGGGCACTGAAGCTTTCTTT.

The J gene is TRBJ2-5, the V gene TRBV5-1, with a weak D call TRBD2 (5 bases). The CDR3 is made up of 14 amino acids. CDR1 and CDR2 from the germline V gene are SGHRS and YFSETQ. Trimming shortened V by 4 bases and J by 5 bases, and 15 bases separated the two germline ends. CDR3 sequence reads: CASSPFGVGETQYF. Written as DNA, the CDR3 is TGCGCCAGCAGCCCCTTCGGGGTTGGGGAGACCCAGTACTTC.

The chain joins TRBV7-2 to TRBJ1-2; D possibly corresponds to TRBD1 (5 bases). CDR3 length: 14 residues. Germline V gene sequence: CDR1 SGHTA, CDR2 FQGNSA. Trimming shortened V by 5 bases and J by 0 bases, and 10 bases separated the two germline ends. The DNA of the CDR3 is TGTGCCAGCAGCAGACAGAGAGCTAACTATGGCTACACCTTC. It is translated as CASSRQRANYGYTF.

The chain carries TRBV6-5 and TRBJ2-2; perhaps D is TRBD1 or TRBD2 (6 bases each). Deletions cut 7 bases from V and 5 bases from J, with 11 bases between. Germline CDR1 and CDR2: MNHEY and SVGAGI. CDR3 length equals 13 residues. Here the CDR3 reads CASTGGRTGELFF. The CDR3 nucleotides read TGTGCCAGCACCGGGGGCCGAACCGGGGAGCTGTTTTTT.

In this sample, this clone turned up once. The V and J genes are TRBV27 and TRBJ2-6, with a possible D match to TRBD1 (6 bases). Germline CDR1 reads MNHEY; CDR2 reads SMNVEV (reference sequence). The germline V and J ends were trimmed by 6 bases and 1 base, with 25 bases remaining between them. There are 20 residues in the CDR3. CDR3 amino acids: CASSPLHGQRGSSGANVLTF. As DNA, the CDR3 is TGTGCCAGCAGCCCTCTTCACGGACAGAGAGGATCATCTGGGGCCAACGTCCTGACTTTC.

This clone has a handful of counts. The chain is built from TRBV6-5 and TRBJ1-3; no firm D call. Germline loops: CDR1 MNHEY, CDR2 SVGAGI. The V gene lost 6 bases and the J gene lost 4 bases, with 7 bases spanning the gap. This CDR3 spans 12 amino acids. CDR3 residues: CASREFGNTIYF. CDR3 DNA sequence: TGTGCCAGCAGGGAGTTCGGAAACACCATATATTTT.

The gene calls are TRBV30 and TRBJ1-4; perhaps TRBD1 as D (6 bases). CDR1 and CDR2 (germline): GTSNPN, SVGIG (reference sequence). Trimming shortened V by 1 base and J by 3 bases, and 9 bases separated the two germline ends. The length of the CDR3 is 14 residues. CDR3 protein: CAWSAGAANEKLFF. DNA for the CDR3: TGTGCCTGGAGTGCGGGGGCAGCTAATGAAAAACTGTTTTTT.

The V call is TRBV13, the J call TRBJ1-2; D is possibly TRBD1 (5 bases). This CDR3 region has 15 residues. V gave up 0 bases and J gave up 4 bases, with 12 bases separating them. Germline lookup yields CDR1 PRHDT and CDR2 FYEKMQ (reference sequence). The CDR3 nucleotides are TGTGCCAGCAGCTTAGGGGGGCGCGGTATCTATGGCTACACCTTC. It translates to CASSLGGRGIYGYTF.

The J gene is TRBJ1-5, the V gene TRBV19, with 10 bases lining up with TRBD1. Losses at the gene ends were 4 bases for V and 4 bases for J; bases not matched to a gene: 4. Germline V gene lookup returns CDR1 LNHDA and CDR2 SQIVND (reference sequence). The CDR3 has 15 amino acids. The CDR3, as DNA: TGTGCCAGTAGTAAAGACAGGGGGCTAAATCAGCCCCAGCATTTT. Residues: CASSKDRGLNQPQHF.

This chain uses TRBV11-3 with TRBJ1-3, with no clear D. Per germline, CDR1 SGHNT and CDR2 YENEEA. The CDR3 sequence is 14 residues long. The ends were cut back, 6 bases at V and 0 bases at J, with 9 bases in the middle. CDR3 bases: TGTGCCAGCAGTTCCCGGGACTCTGGAAACACCATATATTTT. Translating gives CASSSRDSGNTIYF.